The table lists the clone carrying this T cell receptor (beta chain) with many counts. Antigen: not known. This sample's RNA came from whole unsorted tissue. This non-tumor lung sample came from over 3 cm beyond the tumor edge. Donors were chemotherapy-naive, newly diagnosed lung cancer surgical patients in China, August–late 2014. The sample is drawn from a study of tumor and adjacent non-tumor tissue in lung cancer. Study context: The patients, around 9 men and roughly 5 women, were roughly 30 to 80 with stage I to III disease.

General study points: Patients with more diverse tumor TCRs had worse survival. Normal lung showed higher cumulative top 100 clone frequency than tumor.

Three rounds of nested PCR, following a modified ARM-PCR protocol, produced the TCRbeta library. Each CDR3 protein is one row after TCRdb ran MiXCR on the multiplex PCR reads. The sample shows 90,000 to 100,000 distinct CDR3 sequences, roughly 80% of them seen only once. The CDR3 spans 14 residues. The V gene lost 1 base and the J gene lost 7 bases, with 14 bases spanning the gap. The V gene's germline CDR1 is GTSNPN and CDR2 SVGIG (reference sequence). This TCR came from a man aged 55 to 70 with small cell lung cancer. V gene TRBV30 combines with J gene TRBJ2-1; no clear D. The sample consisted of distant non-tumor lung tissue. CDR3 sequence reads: CAWSGSSFGNEQFF. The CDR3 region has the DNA TGTGCCTGGAGTGGAAGTAGTTTCGGGAATGAGCAGTTCTTC. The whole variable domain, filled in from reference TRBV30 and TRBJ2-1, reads SQTIHQWPATLVQPVGSPLSLECTVEGTSNPNLYWYRQAAGRGLQLLFYSVGIGQISSEVPQNLSASRPQDRQFILSSKKLLLSDSGFYLCAWSGSSFGNEQFFGPGTRLTVL.